This TCR beta chain was sequenced in a study of PD-1 blockade in mismatch repair-deficient tumors (dated by TCRdb to 2015 to 2018). At the level of the whole study: Between late 2013 and September 2016, the trial enrolled over 80 consecutive patients with approximately eleven mismatch repair-deficient cancer types, every one of whom had been previously treated and was progressing. Deep sequencing of TCR CDR3 regions was used to track tumor-associated T cell clones in peripheral blood of patients responding to PD-1 blockade.

V loses 7 bases at its end and J loses 7 bases; junction bases beyond the gene matches: 13. The CDR3 holds 15 amino acids from the cysteine to the phenylalanine. The entry retains the CDR3 DNA only, 45 bases that are in frame from base 1. CDR1 and CDR2, looked up from the germline V gene (reference sequence), are LNHNV and YYDKDF. About this clone itself: Its antigen has not been determined. Base quality data are lacking; no much larger clone is found one base away.

Library preparation used the immunoSEQ multiplex PCR assay. TCRdb provides this immuneACCESS table in a form limited to in-frame rearrangements. Some clones are lacking; in checked studies, under half of them reflect an unresolved V gene, and why the rest are absent is not known. The sample yields some 120,000 clones; about three quarters were counted once. 4% to 6% of the sample is held by the ten biggest clonotypes. For every enrolled patient, mismatch repair deficiency was confirmed by either polymerase chain reaction or immunohistochemistry. TCR sequencing was carried out for three patients who responded to pembrolizumab therapy. In the phase II trial, pembrolizumab PD-1 blockade was tested prospectively in advanced mismatch repair-deficient cancers, no matter which tissue of origin the cancers came from. Peripheral blood T cell samples were gathered serially, both before PD-1 blockade started and at multiple time points afterward. Blood sampling time points were reported as weeks after the first dose of pembrolizumab.

Points the paper makes about the study in general: Clones residing in the tumor, which were often undetectable in blood before treatment, expanded quickly after pembrolizumab and then contracted, generally before radiologic responses.

The rearrangement joined TRBV15 to TRBJ2-1; 7 bases in the junction line up with TRBD2. This sample comprised peripheral blood, obtained 60 weeks after starting pembrolizumab. This TCR was sampled from an adult with mismatch repair-deficient cancer. The CDR3 region reads CATTPERASGNEQFF. The bases read TGTGCCACCACTCCAGAAAGGGCTAGCGGAAATGAGCAGTTCTTC.